This T cell receptor (beta chain) was sequenced in a study of CD8+ T cells in alopecia areata (dated by TCRdb to 2017 to 2018). About the investigation overall: Treated patients were enrolled in an open-label pilot trial of oral tofacitinib at 5 to 10 mg twice daily for moderate-to-severe alopecia areata. Patients received tofacitinib for 6 to 18 months and were then followed off drug for 6 months to check for delayed response and recurrence. The SALT score, which quantifies the percentage of affected scalp surface area, was used to measure disease severity in treated patients. To study T cell clonal expansion in alopecia areata, the researchers applied high-throughput TCRbeta sequencing to both the C3H/HeJ mouse model and human patients. On the human side, TCRbeta sequencing was run on scalp tissue and on sorted CD4+ and CD8+ peripheral blood T cells from healthy controls and from alopecia areata patients with either patchy or totalis/universalis disease. Biopsies were taken from tofacitinib-treated patients at baseline and again at 4 and 24 weeks into treatment, and several of those patients also had a later scalp biopsy. Scalp clonality was compared across normal scalp (n=4), patchy alopecia areata scalp (n=8), and alopecia totalis/universalis scalp (n=8). RNA was extracted with the PAXgene miRNA kit for fixed scalp, the miRNeasy kit for PBMCs, and the RNeasy kit for mouse skin. immunoSEQ multiplex PCR using 35 Vbeta forward primers and 13 Jbeta reverse primers was used to amplify TCRbeta CDR3 regions. Overall study results and their limits: Compared with normal scalp, lesional scalp had higher clonality and more expanded CD8+ clones, particularly in alopecia totalis/universalis, a pattern that suggests antigenic drive. Because the treated cohort was small and had only one nonresponder, larger studies are needed to examine links between baseline CD8+ expansion and response. During tofacitinib treatment, many expanded lesional clones stuck around in both scalp and blood, and this persistence may partly explain why relapse happens after treatment is stopped. With tofacitinib, both scalp clonality and the number of expanded CD8+ clones among the top 100 scalp clones went down significantly. Unlike mouse skin, which is dominated by gammadelta T cells, normal human skin has resident alphabeta T cells that are also sequenced, and this complicates analysis of the scalp TCR repertoire. Shared TCR sequences between patients were less evident than in mice, which may be partly attributable to HLA diversity in the patient population.

The meaning of the sample's time point label: about 4 weeks on oral tofacitinib. The sample's treatment or condition label is to be understood as: oral pan-JAK inhibitor, 5-10 mg twice daily. Lesional scalp punch biopsies and peripheral blood were collected from alopecia areata patients. PBMCs were isolated by density centrifugation and stained for CD3, CD4 and CD8, and CD4+ and CD8+ T cells were sorted on a FACSAria. A word on this clone: Its antigen remains undetermined. No much larger clone exists at a distance of one base, and base qualities are not known.

Library prep was done by the immunoSEQ multiplex PCR assay. For TCR sequencing, RNA was extracted from every sample and reverse transcribed into cDNA to serve as template. SuperScript III was used to make first-strand cDNA, primed with a 2:1 mix of oligo-dT and random hexamers. A synthetic immune receptor repertoire was used to gauge amplification bias, and whatever bias remained was removed computationally. The study's processing was this. Raw reads were preprocessed to remove errors, and CDR3 was defined by IMGT conventions from the conserved cysteine to phenylalanine. Clonality was calculated as 1 minus Shannon entropy normalized by log2 of the number of productive unique TCRs. Whether each scalp clone was CD4 or CD8 was inferred by checking scalp TCRbeta sequences against the CD4 and CD8 repertoires from sorted blood. This is the immuneACCESS table as TCRdb keeps it, with only in-frame sequences that have V and J called. A part of the clones is gone; compared with another copy, unresolved V genes explain less than half, and the rest is unexplained. V and J calls and clone size are those listed in that table; D and trimming were worked out from the DNA. Counted in this sample were under 200,000 clones; approximately 65% of them appeared once. The ten largest clones capture about 0.94% of the sample.

The TCR was taken from a human donor with alopecia areata. The source material was CD4+ T cells sorted from blood, sampled at week 4, from a patient treated with tofacitinib.

CDR3 region: CSVGQWDTEAFF. In nucleotide form, the sequence is TGCAGCGTTGGGCAGTGGGACACTGAAGCTTTCTTT. The chain links TRBV29-1 with TRBJ1-1; no D gene is confidently identified. CDR1 and CDR2 are drawn from the germline V gene: SQVTM, ANQGSEA. V is cut by 4 bases and J by 3 bases, and the space between the germline ends is 9 bases. Its CDR3 holds 12 amino acids, cysteine through phenylalanine. The sequence is cut down to CDR3 DNA, 36 bases in frame from base 1.